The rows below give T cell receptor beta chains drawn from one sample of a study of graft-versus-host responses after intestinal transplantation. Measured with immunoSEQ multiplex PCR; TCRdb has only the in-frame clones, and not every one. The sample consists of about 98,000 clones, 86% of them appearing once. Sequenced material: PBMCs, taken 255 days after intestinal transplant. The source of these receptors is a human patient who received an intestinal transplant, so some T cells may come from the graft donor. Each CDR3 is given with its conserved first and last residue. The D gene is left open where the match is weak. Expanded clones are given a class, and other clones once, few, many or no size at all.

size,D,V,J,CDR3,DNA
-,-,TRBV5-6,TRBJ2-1,CASSNPLEQFF,TGTGCCAGCAGCAACCCACTTGAGCAGTTCTTC
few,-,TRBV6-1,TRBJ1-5,CASSQVGESQPQHF,TGTGCCAGCAGTCAAGTGGGGGAATCTCAGCCCCAGCATTTT
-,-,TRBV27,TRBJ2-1,CASSLAPYNEQFF,TGTGCCAGCAGTTTGGCTCCGTACAATGAGCAGTTCTTC
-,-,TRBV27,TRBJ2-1,CASSVSGPHNEQFF,TGTGCCAGCAGTGTATCGGGGCCCCACAATGAGCAGTTCTTC
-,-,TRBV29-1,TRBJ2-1,CSVDLQDNEQFF,TGCAGCGTTGACCTACAGGATAATGAGCAGTTCTTC
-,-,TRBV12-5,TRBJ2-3,CASGLDGGPATRDTQYF,TGTGCTAGTGGTTTGGATGGCGGACCCGCAACGAGGGATACGCAGTATTTT
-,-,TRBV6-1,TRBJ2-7,CASRLGGSLYEQYF,TGTGCCAGCAGGCTAGGGGGGTCACTCTACGAGCAGTACTTC
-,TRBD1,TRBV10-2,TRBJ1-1,CASSESRQGDPEAFF,TGCGCCAGCAGTGAGTCCAGGCAGGGGGACCCTGAAGCTTTCTTT
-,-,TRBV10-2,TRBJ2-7,CASSEWAAPYEQYF,TGCGCCAGCAGTGAATGGGCAGCTCCCTACGAGCAGTACTTC
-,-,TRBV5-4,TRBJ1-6,CASRTRGSSYNSPLHF,TGTGCCAGCAGGACGAGGGGGAGCTCCTATAATTCACCCCTCCACTTT
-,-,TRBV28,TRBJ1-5,CASSLFPEPQHF,TGTGCCAGCAGTCTATTTCCCGAGCCCCAGCATTTT
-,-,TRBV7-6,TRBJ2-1,CASSPIEYNEQFF,TGTGCCAGCAGCCCGATCGAATACAATGAGCAGTTCTTC
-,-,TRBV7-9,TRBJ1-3,CASSPGGPGNTIYF,TGTGCCAGCAGCCCGGGTGGTCCTGGAAACACCATATATTTT
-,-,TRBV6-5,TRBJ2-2,CASSYWAGRTGELFF,TGTGCCAGCAGTTACTGGGCAGGGCGCACCGGGGAGCTGTTTTTT
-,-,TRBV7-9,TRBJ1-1,CASNTAQAPIVAFF,TGTGCCAGCAATACCGCCCAGGCGCCCATTGTGGCTTTCTTT
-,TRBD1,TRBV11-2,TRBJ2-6,CASSFDRGQTGANVLTF,TGTGCCAGCAGCTTCGACAGGGGGCAAACTGGGGCCAACGTCCTGACTTTC
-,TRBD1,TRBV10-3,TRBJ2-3,CAISIAIDRAPTDTQYF,TGTGCCATCAGCATCGCTATTGACAGGGCCCCCACAGATACGCAGTATTTT
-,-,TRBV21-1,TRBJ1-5,CATHARQPQHF,TGTGCCACCCACGCACGACAGCCCCAGCATTTT
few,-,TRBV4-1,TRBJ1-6,CASSQVGQGTPPLHF,TGCGCCAGCAGCCAAGTAGGGCAGGGGACTCCACCCCTCCACTTT
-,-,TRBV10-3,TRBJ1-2,CAISSSGDAGYTF,TGTGCCATCAGTTCCTCAGGGGATGCAGGCTACACCTTC
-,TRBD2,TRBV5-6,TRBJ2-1,CASSFTGGIYNEQFF,TGTGCCAGCAGCTTTACGGGAGGGATATACAATGAGCAGTTCTTC
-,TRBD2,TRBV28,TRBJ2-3,CASSLPTSGGTDTQYF,TGTGCCAGCAGTCTACCGACTAGCGGGGGCACAGATACGCAGTATTTT
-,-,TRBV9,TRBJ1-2,CASSGRASLPAGYTF,TGTGCCAGCAGCGGCCGGGCCTCCCTACCGGCTGGCTACACCTTC
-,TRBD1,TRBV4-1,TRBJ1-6,CASSPGQGTNNSPLHF,TGCGCCAGCAGCCCCGGACAGGGTACTAATAATTCACCCCTCCACTTT
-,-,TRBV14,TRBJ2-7,CASSRDFYEQYF,TGTGCCAGCAGCCGGGACTTCTACGAGCAGTACTTC
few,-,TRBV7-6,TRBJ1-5,CASSLSRNQPQHF,TGTGCCAGCAGCTTATCCAGAAATCAGCCCCAGCATTTT
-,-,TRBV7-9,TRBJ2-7,CASSLQGGDEQYF,TGTGCCAGCAGCTTACAGGGCGGGGACGAGCAGTACTTC
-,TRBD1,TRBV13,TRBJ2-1,CASSPAGTGWDNEQFF,TGTGCCAGCAGCCCCGCGGGGACAGGGTGGGACAATGAGCAGTTCTTC
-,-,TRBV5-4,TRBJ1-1,CASSFPGTRVEAFF,TGTGCCAGCAGCTTCCCAGGGACGCGAGTCGAGGCTTTCTTT
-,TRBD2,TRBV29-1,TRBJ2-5,CSVLLALGGETQYF,TGCAGCGTGCTACTAGCGCTTGGTGGGGAGACCCAGTACTTC
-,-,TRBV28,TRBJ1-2,CASSLGDSRSYGYTF,TGTGCCAGCAGTTTAGGCGACAGCCGCAGCTATGGCTACACCTTC
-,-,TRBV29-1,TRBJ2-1,CSVEGGNEQFF,TGCAGCGTTGAAGGGGGCAATGAGCAGTTCTTC
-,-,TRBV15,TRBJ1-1,CATSAQLNTEAFF,TGTGCCACCAGCGCTCAGCTGAACACTGAAGCTTTCTTT
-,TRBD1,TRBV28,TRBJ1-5,CASSRGTAYSNQPQHF,TGTGCCAGCAGTAGAGGGACAGCTTATAGCAATCAGCCCCAGCATTTT